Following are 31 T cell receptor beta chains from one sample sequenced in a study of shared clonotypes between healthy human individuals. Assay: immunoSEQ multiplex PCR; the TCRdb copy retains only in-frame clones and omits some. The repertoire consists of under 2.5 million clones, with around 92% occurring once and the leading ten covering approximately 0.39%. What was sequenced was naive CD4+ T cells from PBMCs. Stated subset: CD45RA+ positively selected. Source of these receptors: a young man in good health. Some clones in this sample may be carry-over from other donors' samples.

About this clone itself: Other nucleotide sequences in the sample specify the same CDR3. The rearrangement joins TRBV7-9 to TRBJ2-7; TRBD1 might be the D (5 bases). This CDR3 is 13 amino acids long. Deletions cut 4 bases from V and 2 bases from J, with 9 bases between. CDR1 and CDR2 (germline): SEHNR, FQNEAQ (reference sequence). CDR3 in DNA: TGTGCCAGCAGCTCCAGGGATCCCTACGAGCAGTACTTC. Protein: CASSSRDPYEQYF.

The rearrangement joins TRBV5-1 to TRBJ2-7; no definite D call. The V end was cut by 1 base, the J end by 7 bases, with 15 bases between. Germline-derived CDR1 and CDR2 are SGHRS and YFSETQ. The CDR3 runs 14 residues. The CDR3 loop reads CASSLPEKIGEQYF. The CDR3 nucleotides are TGCGCCAGCAGCTTGCCAGAAAAAATCGGAGAGCAGTACTTC.

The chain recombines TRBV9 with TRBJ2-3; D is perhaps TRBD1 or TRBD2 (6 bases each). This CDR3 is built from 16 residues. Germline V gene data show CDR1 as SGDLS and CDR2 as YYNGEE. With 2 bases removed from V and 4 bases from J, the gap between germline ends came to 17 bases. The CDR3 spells CASSVPGGRGPDTQYF. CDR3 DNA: TGTGCCAGCAGCGTCCCGGGCGGTCGGGGGCCAGATACGCAGTATTTT.

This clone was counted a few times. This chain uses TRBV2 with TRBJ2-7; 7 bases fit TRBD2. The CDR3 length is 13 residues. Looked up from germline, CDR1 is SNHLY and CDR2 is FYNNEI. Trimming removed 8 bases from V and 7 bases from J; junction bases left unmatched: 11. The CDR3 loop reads CASSWEGRGEQYF. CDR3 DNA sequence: TGTGCCAGCTCGTGGGAGGGCCGAGGAGAGCAGTACTTC.

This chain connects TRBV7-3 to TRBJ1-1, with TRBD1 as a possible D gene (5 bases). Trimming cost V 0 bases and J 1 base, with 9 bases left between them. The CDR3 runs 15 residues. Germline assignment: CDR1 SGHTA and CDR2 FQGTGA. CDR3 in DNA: TGTGCCAGCAGCTTAACCGCAGGGTCGAACACTGAAGCTTTCTTT. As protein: CASSLTAGSNTEAFF.

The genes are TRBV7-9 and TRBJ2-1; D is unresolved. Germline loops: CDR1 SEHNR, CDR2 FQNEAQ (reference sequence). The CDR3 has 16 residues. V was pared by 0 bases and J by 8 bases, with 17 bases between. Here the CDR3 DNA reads TGTGCCAGCAGCTTAGCCGGAGTTCCGGGTTGGGATGAGCAGTTCTTC. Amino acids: CASSLAGVPGWDEQFF. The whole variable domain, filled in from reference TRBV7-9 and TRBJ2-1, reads DTGVSQNPRHKITKRGQNVTFRCDPISEHNRLYWYRQTLGQGPEFLTYFQNEAQLEKSRLLSDRFSAERPKGSFSTLEIQRTEQGDSAMYLCASSLAGVPGWDEQFFGPGTRLTVL.

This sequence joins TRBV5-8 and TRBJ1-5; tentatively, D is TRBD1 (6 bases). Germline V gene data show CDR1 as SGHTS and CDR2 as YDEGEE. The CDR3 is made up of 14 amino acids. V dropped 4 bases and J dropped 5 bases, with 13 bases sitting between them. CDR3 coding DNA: TGTGCCAGCAGCAGGGGCAGGACAGATCAGCCCCAGCATTTT. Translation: CASSRGRTDQPQHF.

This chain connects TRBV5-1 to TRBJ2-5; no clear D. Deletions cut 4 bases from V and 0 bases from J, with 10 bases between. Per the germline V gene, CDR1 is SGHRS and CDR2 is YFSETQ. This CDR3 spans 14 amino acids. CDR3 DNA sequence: TGCGCCAGCAGCCCCGGGTCGGACCAAGAGACCCAGTACTTC. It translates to CASSPGSDQETQYF.

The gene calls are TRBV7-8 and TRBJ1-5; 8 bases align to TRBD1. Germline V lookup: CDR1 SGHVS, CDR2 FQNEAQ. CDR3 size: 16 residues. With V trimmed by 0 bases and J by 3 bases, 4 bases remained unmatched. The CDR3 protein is CASSLARTGYNQPQHF. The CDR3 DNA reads TGTGCCAGCAGCTTAGCGAGGACAGGGTACAATCAGCCCCAGCATTTT.

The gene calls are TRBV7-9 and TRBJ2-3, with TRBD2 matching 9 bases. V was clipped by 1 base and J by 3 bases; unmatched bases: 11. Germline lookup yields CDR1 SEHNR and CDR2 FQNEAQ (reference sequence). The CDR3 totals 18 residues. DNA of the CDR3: TGTGCCAGCAGCTTAGGAAGCACTCGGCTAGCGGGAACAGATACGCAGTATTTT. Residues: CASSLGSTRLAGTDTQYF.

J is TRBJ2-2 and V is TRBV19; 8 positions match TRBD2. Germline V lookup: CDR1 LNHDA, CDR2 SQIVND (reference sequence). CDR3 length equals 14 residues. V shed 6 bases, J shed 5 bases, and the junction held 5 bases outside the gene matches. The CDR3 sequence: CASRLAGLTGELFF. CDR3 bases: TGTGCCAGTAGGTTAGCGGGATTGACCGGGGAGCTGTTTTTT.

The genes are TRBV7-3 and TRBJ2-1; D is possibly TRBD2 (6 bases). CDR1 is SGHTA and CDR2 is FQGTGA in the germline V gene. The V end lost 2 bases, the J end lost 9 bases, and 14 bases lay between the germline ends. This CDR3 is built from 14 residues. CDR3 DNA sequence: TGTGCCAGCAGCTTACCGGGAGCGGGCGGTGAGCAGTTCTTC. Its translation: CASSLPGAGGEQFF.

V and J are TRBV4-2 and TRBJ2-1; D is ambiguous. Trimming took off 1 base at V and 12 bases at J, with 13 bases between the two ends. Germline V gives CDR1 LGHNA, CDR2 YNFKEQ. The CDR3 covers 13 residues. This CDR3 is CASSQAILSAQFF. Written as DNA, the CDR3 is TGTGCCAGCAGCCAAGCCATCTTATCCGCGCAGTTCTTC.

The CDR3 sequence is CASSAGGSAGELFF. CDR3 bases: TGCGCCAGCAGCGCGGGAGGAAGTGCCGGGGAGCTGTTTTTT. The genes are TRBV5-1 and TRBJ2-2; the match to TRBD2 covers 8 bases. The V and J ends lost 4 bases and 6 bases, in that order; junction bases with no gene match: 5. This CDR3 contains 14 residues. Germline loops: CDR1 SGHRS, CDR2 YFSETQ.

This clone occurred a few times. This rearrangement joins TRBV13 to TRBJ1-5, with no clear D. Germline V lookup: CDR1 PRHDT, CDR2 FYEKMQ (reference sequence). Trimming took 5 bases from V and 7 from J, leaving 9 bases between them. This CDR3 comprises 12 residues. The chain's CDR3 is CASSIGGQPQHF. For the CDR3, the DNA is TGTGCCAGCAGCATCGGTGGGCAGCCCCAGCATTTT.

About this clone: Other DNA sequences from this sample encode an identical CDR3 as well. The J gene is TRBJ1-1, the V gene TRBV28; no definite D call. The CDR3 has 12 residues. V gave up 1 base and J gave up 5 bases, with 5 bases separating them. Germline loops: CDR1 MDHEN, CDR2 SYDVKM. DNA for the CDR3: TGTGCCAGCAGTTTATTGGTAACTGAAGCTTTCTTT. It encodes CASSLLVTEAFF.

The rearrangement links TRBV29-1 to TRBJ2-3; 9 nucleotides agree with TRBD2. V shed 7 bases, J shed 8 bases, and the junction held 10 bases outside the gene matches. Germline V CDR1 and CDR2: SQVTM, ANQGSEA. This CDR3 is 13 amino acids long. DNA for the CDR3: TGCAGCGCACGTGGGCGGGAGGGAGCTACGCAGTATTTT. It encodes CSARGREGATQYF.

CDR3 in amino acids: CASSYDIESGNTIYF. In DNA form, the CDR3 reads TGTGCCAGCAGTTACGATATAGAATCTGGAAACACCATATATTTT. The chain recombines TRBV6-5 with TRBJ1-3; no clear D. The CDR3 sequence is 15 residues long. CDR1 and CDR2 (germline): MNHEY, SVGAGI. V was shortened by 2 bases and J by 1 base, with 9 bases between the two germline ends.

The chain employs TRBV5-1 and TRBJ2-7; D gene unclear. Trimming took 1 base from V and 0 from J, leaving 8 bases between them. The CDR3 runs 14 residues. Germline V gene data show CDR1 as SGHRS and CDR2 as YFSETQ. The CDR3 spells CASSLSVPSYEQYF. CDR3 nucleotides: TGCGCCAGCAGCTTGTCGGTGCCCTCCTACGAGCAGTACTTC.

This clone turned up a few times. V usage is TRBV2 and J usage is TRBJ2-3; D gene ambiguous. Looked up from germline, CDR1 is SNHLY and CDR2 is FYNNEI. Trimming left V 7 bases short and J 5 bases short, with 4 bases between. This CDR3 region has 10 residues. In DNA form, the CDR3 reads TGTGCCAGCAAGAGAGATACGCAGTATTTT. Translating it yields CASKRDTQYF.

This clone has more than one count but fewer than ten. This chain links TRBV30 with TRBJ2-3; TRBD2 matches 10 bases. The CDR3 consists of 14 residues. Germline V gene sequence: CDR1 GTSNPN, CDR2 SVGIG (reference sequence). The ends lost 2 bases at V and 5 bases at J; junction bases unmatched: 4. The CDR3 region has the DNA TGTGCCTGGAGTAAGAGCGGGAGGGAAGATACGCAGTATTTT. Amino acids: CAWSKSGREDTQYF.

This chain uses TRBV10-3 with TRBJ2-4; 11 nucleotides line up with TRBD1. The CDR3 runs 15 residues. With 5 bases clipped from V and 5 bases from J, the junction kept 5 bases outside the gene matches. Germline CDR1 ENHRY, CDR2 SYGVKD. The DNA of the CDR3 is TGTGCCATCAGTAGGGACAGGGGGTCGGAAAACATTCAGTACTTC. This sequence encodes CAISRDRGSENIQYF.

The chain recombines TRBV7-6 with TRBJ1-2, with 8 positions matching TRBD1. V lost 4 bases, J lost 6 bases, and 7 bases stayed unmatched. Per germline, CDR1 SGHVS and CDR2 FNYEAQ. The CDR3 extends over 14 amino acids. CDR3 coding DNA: TGTGCCAGCAGCTCCGGACAGGGTATTGATGGCTACACCTTC. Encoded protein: CASSSGQGIDGYTF.

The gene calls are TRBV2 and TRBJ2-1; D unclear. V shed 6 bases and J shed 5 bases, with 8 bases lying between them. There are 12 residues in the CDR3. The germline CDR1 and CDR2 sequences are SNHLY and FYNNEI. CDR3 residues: CASSLQNNEQFF. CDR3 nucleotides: TGTGCCAGCAGCCTCCAAAACAATGAGCAGTTCTTC.

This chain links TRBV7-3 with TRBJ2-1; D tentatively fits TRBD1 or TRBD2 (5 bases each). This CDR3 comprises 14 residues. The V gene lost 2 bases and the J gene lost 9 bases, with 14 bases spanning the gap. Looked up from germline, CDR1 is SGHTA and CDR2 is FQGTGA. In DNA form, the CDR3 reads TGTGCCAGCAGCTTATTCTCCCTAGGGACTGAGCAGTTCTTC. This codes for CASSLFSLGTEQFF.

The CDR3 protein is CASSRGRPSSGNTIYF. Written as DNA, the CDR3 is TGCGCCAGCAGCCGCGGAAGACCTAGCTCTGGAAACACCATATATTTT. This chain connects TRBV5-1 to TRBJ1-3; unclear D gene. The V gene lost 4 bases and the J gene lost 0 bases, with 14 bases spanning the gap. CDR3 length: 16 amino acids. Germline V lookup: CDR1 SGHRS, CDR2 YFSETQ.

CDR3: CASTIRLAGLGGYEQYF. In nucleotides, the CDR3 is TGTGCCAGCACCATCCGACTAGCGGGTTTGGGGGGCTACGAGCAGTACTTC. This sequence joins TRBV7-8 and TRBJ2-7; the match to TRBD2 covers 10 bases. This CDR3 is built from 17 residues. V shed 7 bases, J shed 3 bases, and the junction held 15 bases outside the gene matches. CDR1 and CDR2 (germline): SGHVS, FQNEAQ.

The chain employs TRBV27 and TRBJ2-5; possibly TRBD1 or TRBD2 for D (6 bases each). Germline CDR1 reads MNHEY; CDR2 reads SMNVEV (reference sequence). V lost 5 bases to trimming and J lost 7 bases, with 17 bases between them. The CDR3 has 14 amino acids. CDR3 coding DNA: TGTGCCAGCAGTGGAAGCGGAGGAGGGGGGACCCAGTACTTC. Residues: CASSGSGGGGTQYF.

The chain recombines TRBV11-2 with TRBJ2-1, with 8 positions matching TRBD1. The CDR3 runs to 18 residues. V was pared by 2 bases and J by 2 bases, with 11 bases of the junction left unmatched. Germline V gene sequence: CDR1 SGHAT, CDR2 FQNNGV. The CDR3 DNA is TGTGCCAGCAGCTTATCCGCCAGACAGGGGTACCCCTACAATGAGCAGTTCTTC. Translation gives CASSLSARQGYPYNEQFF.

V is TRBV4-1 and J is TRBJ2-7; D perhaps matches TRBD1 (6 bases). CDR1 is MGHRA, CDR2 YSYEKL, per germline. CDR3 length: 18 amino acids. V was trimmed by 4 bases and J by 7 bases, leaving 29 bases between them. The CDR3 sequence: CASSLYRARGPEAWEQYF. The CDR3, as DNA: TGCGCCAGCAGCCTCTACAGGGCCAGGGGACCGGAGGCTTGGGAGCAGTACTTC.

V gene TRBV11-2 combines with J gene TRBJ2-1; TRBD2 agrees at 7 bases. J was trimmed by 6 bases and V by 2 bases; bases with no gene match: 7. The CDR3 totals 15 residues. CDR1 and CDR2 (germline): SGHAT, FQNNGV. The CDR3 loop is CASSLSGTMINEQFF. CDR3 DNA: TGTGCCAGCAGCTTAAGCGGGACTATGATCAATGAGCAGTTCTTC.